This T cell receptor (beta chain) was found in a study of cytomegalovirus exposure and HLA in healthy donors. Notes on the study in general: Further analysis, carried out later, found HLA-associated TCR beta chains more clonally expanded than equally common other chains.

For this clone: Antigen: not known. One junction end disagrees with the germline gene, perhaps due to a read error.

Use of 60 Vbeta and 13 Jbeta primers characterized the PCR. The assay was immunoSEQ multiplex PCR, and TCRdb's table has in-frame clones only and misses some. The sample holds about 100,000 clones, 70% to 80% seen once. Sequenced: PBMCs. The TCR comes from a man aged 18-30 years in good health and CMV-seronegative.

CDR3 region: CASSQGQGRSYPF. The CDR3 nucleotides read TGTGCCAGCAGCCAGGGACAGGGGAGGAGCTACCCCTTC. The chain is built from TRBV5-6 and TRBJ1-2; TRBD1 agrees at 10 bases. Germline V CDR1 and CDR2: SGHDT, YYEEEE. The CDR3 has 13 residues.